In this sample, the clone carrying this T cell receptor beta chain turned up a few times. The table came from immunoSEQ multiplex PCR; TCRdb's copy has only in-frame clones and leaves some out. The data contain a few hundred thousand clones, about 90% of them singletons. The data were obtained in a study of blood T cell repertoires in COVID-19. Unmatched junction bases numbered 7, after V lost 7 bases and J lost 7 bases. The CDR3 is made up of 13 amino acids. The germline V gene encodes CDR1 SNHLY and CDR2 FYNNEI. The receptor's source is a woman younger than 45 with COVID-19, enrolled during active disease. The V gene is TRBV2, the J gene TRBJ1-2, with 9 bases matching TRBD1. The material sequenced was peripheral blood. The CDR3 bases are TGTGCCAGCAACCGGGACAGGGAGGGTGGCTACACCTTC. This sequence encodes CASNRDREGGYTF.